These T cell receptor beta chains were read from a single sample in a study of cytomegalovirus exposure and HLA in healthy donors. Using immunoSEQ multiplex PCR, the repertoire was profiled, and TCRdb retains in-frame clones only, with some absent. The sample yields roughly 330,000 clones, about 90% seen once. Sequencing was carried out using PBMCs. These receptors came from a woman in her twenties or thirties in good health and CMV-seropositive. Each CDR3 is given with its conserved first and last residue. D genes are given only for firm matches. The listing skips clone size in some rows; elsewhere it reads once, few, many or a size class.

d_call | j_call | clone_size | v_call | cdr3_aa | cdr3_nt
NA | TRBJ2-7 | NA | TRBV28 | CASSPDIVGRLDTEQDSYEQYF | TGTGCCAGCAGTCCGGACATCGTCGGCCGGCTGGACACAGAGCAGGATTCCTACGAGCAGTACTTC
NA | TRBJ2-7 | NA | TRBV7-6 | CASSGLTQREQYF | TGTGCCAGCAGTGGCCTCACTCAGCGGGAGCAGTACTTC
NA | TRBJ2-1 | few | TRBV5-1 | CASSTSRSSYNEQFF | TGCGCCAGCAGCACCTCACGGAGCTCCTACAATGAGCAGTTCTTC
NA | TRBJ2-7 | NA | TRBV28 | CASSTLGILVYEQYF | TGTGCCAGCAGTACCCTAGGGATCCTCGTCTACGAGCAGTACTTC
NA | TRBJ1-4 | NA | TRBV29-1 | CSVQSGDEKLFF | TGCAGCGTGCAATCAGGGGACGAAAAACTGTTTTTT
TRBD1 | TRBJ1-6 | NA | TRBV28 | CASTSGTGNSPLHF | TGTGCCAGCACCTCCGGGACAGGGAATTCACCCCTCCACTTT
NA | TRBJ2-3 | NA | TRBV18 | CASSALDQQDTQYF | TGTGCCAGCTCGGCCCTTGACCAACAAGATACGCAGTATTTT
TRBD1 | TRBJ2-7 | NA | TRBV9 | CASSDSPVRTGVYEQYF | TGTGCCAGCAGCGACTCCCCAGTGAGGACAGGCGTCTACGAGCAGTACTTC
NA | TRBJ2-1 | NA | TRBV6-7 | CASSARWEDEQFF | TGTGCCAGCAGTGCCAGATGGGAGGATGAGCAGTTCTTC
TRBD1 | TRBJ1-1 | NA | TRBV27 | CASSIHAPGQKRTNTEAFF | TGTGCCAGCAGTATACATGCCCCGGGACAGAAAAGGACGAACACTGAAGCTTTCTTT
NA | TRBJ2-2 | few | TRBV5-4 | CASSLPGRPNTGELFF | TGTGCCAGCAGCCTCCCGGGTCGCCCGAACACCGGGGAGCTGTTTTTT
TRBD2 | TRBJ2-1 | NA | TRBV7-6 | CASSPTSGVSSYNEQFF | TGTGCCAGCAGCCCGACTAGCGGGGTGAGCTCCTACAATGAGCAGTTCTTC
NA | TRBJ2-1 | NA | TRBV14 | CASSQGSSYNEQFF | TGTGCCAGCAGCCAAGGGTCCTCCTACAATGAGCAGTTCTTC
NA | TRBJ2-7 | NA | TRBV7-7 | CASSRPPKDYEQYF | TGTGCCAGCAGCCGCCCACCCAAAGACTACGAGCAGTACTTC
NA | TRBJ2-7 | NA | TRBV7-6 | CASSWGEDGEQYF | TGTGCCAGCAGCTGGGGGGAGGACGGGGAGCAGTACTTC
NA | TRBJ1-6 | NA | TRBV7-6 | CASSLVGAVNSPLHF | TGTGCCAGCAGCTTAGTAGGGGCAGTAAATTCACCCCTCCACTTT
TRBD2 | TRBJ2-7 | NA | TRBV18 | CASSLGTSDHEQYF | TGTGCCAGCTCACTCGGGACTAGCGACCACGAGCAGTACTTC
TRBD1 | TRBJ1-1 | NA | TRBV28 | CASSGQGLRTEAFF | TGTGCCAGCAGTGGACAGGGGCTCCGGACTGAAGCTTTCTTT
TRBD1 | TRBJ2-7 | NA | TRBV28 | CASSSFRTGGHEQYF | TGTGCCAGCAGTTCGTTTCGTACAGGGGGCCACGAGCAGTACTTC
TRBD1 | TRBJ1-6 | NA | TRBV7-2 | CASSTRDSPNSPLHF | TGTGCCAGCAGCACCCGGGACAGTCCTAATTCACCCCTCCACTTT
NA | TRBJ1-1 | NA | TRBV4-1 | CASSQDFGGNTEAFF | TGCGCCAGCAGCCAAGATTTCGGGGGGAACACTGAAGCTTTCTTT
NA | TRBJ2-4 | NA | TRBV7-6 | CASSLGGAKNIQYF | TGTGCCAGCAGCTTAGGTGGAGCCAAAAACATTCAGTACTTC
TRBD1 | TRBJ2-2 | NA | TRBV6-5 | CATNGQGVVGELFF | TGTGCCACCAATGGACAGGGGGTTGTCGGGGAGCTGTTTTTT
NA | TRBJ1-6 | NA | TRBV5-1 | CASSLTGNSPLHF | TGCGCCAGCAGCTTAACTGGCAATTCACCCCTCCACTTT
TRBD1 | TRBJ2-7 | NA | TRBV6-9 | CASSPQGARSDEQYF | TGTGCCAGCAGTCCGCAGGGGGCGCGCAGCGACGAGCAGTACTTC
NA | TRBJ2-4 | NA | TRBV28 | CASSISAGRYNIQYF | TGTGCCAGCAGTATTTCGGCGGGGAGATACAACATTCAGTACTTC
NA | TRBJ2-3 | NA | TRBV28 | CASSLVGARTDTQYF | TGTGCCAGCAGTTTAGTGGGGGCCCGCACAGATACGCAGTATTTT
NA | TRBJ1-3 | NA | TRBV21-1 | CASSKSGRGFSGNTIYF | TGTGCCAGCAGCAAAAGTGGCAGAGGATTCTCTGGAAACACCATATATTTT
TRBD1 | TRBJ2-5 | NA | TRBV7-3 | CASSLGQRPQETQYF | TGTGCCAGCAGCTTGGGACAGCGACCGCAAGAGACCCAGTACTTC
NA | TRBJ1-2 | NA | TRBV2 | CASTGSRANYGYTF | TGTGCCAGCACCGGATCCAGGGCTAACTATGGCTACACCTTC
NA | TRBJ2-7 | NA | TRBV27 | CASSHGTHYEQYF | TGTGCCAGCAGTCACGGGACACACTACGAGCAGTACTTC
NA | TRBJ1-6 | NA | TRBV5-4 | CASSPGLSPLHF | TGTGCCAGCAGCCCGGGACTTTCACCCCTCCACTTT
NA | TRBJ2-7 | NA | TRBV27 | CASSPTLAGSSYEQYF | TGTGCCAGCAGTCCCACCCTTGCGGGGAGCTCCTACGAGCAGTACTTC
NA | TRBJ1-1 | NA | TRBV30 | CAWSRGTEAFF | TGTGCCTGGAGCCGGGGGACTGAAGCTTTCTTT
TRBD1 | TRBJ1-5 | NA | TRBV7-8 | CASSPGTGGSQPQHF | TGTGCCAGCAGCCCCGGGACAGGGGGAAGCCAGCCCCAGCATTTT
TRBD2 | TRBJ2-7 | few | TRBV5-4 | CASSSGTSGIPAEQYF | TGTGCCAGCAGCTCGGGGACTAGCGGGATACCTGCCGAGCAGTACTTC
TRBD1 | TRBJ1-2 | NA | TRBV5-1 | CASSLQTEGQGRHGYTF | TGCGCCAGCAGCTTACAAACCGAAGGACAGGGCCGACATGGCTACACCTTC
TRBD1 | TRBJ1-4 | NA | TRBV4-3 | CASSLSQGAREKLFF | TGCGCCAGCAGCCTGTCACAGGGGGCGCGTGAAAAACTGTTTTTT
NA | TRBJ2-2 | NA | TRBV29-1 | CSVGAKGAGELFF | TGCAGCGTTGGAGCCAAGGGGGCCGGGGAGCTGTTTTTT
NA | TRBJ2-1 | NA | TRBV7-3 | CASSDRNSYNEQFF | TGTGCCAGCAGTGACAGGAACTCCTACAATGAGCAGTTCTTC
NA | TRBJ1-2 | NA | TRBV4-3 | CASSQDRVRGYTF | TGCGCCAGCAGCCAAGACAGGGTGCGAGGCTACACCTTC
NA | TRBJ1-3 | NA | TRBV6-6 | CASSDLRPQGNTIYF | TGTGCCAGCAGTGACCTGCGGCCACAAGGAAACACCATATATTTT
TRBD2 | TRBJ2-1 | NA | TRBV11-2 | CASSPTPGLLYNEQFF | TGTGCCAGCAGCCCTACTCCGGGACTACTCTACAATGAGCAGTTCTTC
NA | TRBJ2-3 | NA | TRBV5-4 | CASTPGSTPDTQYF | TGTGCCAGCACCCCCGGGTCCACCCCAGATACGCAGTATTTT
TRBD1 | TRBJ1-2 | NA | TRBV30 | CAWSPGQGSGYTF | TGTGCCTGGAGTCCGGGACAGGGTTCTGGCTACACCTTC
TRBD1 | TRBJ1-5 | NA | TRBV19 | CASSLLRQGPYSNQPQHF | TGTGCCAGTAGTCTTCTTCGACAGGGTCCCTATAGCAATCAGCCCCAGCATTTT
TRBD1 | TRBJ2-5 | NA | TRBV10-3 | CAISTGVSETQYF | TGTGCCATCAGCACAGGGGTAAGCGAGACCCAGTACTTC
TRBD2 | TRBJ2-7 | NA | TRBV5-4 | CASSFGLAGARSYEQYF | TGTGCCAGCAGCTTCGGACTAGCGGGGGCCCGCTCCTACGAGCAGTACTTC
NA | TRBJ2-3 | NA | TRBV5-1 | CASSLQGADTQYF | TGCGCCAGCAGCTTACAGGGTGCAGATACGCAGTATTTT
TRBD1 | TRBJ1-1 | NA | TRBV27 | CASSKWTGAMNTEAFF | TGTGCCAGCAGTAAGTGGACAGGAGCAATGAACACTGAAGCTTTCTTT
NA | TRBJ1-1 | NA | TRBV5-1 | CASSLVAGKDTEAFF | TGCGCCAGCAGCTTGGTCGCGGGCAAGGACACTGAAGCTTTCTTT
NA | TRBJ1-5 | NA | TRBV4-3 | CASSQGRNQPQHF | TGCGCCAGCAGCCAAGGGAGGAATCAGCCCCAGCATTTT
NA | TRBJ2-3 | NA | TRBV5-4 | CASSPGQSRLESATDTQYF | TGTGCCAGCAGCCCGGGGCAGTCCCGGTTGGAAAGCGCCACAGATACGCAGTATTTT